This T cell receptor (beta chain) came from a study of blood T cell repertoires in COVID-19. Repertoires were generated with immunoSEQ multiplex PCR, while TCRdb's copy carries only in-frame clones and drops some. Of 200,000 to 300,000 clones listed, 70% to 90% are singletons. This receptor was taken from a woman aged 45-65 years with acute or convalescent COVID-19. The sequenced sample consisted of peripheral blood.

The DNA of the CDR3 is TGTGCCAGCAGCCCAAACCCGCGGGAGGACCTCACCGGGGAGCTGTTTTTT. It is translated as CASSPNPREDLTGELFF. This chain joins TRBV7-3 and TRBJ2-2; 8 nucleotides align to TRBD2. There are 17 residues in the CDR3. Germline V gives CDR1 SGHTA, CDR2 FQGTGA. J lost 4 bases, V lost 5 bases, and 12 bases had no gene match.